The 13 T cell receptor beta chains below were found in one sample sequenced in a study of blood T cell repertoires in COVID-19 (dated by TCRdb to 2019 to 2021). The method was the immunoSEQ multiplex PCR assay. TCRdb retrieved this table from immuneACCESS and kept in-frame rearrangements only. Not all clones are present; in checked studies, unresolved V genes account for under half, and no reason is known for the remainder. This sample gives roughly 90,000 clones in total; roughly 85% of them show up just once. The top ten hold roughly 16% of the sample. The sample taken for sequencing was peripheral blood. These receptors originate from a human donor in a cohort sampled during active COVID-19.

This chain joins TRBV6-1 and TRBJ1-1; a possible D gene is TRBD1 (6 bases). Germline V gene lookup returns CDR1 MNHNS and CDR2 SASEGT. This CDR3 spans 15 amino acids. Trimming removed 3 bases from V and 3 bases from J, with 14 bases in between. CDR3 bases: TGTGCCAGCAGTGACCCTAGGGGGACGGACACTGAAGCTTTCTTT. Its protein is CASSDPRGTDTEAFF.

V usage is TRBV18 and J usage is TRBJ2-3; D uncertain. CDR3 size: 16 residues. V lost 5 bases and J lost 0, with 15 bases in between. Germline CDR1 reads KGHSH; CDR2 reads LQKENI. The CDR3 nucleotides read TGTGCCAGCTCATCTTTTTCGACAAAAAGCACAGATACGCAGTATTTT. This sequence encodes CASSSFSTKSTDTQYF. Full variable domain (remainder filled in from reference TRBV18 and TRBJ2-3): NAGVMQNPRHLVRRRGQEARLRCSPMKGHSHVYWYRQLPEEGLKFMVYLQKENIIDESGMPKERFSAEFPKEGPSILRIQQVVRGDSAAYFCASSSFSTKSTDTQYFGPGTRLTVL.

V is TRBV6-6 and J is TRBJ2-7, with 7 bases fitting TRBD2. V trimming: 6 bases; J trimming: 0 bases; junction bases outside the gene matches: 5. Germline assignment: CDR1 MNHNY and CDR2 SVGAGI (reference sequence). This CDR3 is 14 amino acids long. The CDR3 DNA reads TGTGCCAGCAGAACTAGCGTGAGCTCCTACGAGCAGTACTTC. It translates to CASRTSVSSYEQYF.

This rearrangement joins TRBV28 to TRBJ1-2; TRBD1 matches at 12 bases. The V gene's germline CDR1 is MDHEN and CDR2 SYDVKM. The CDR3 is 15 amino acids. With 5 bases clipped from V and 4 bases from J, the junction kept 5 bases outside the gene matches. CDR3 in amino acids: CASSSTGQGAYGYTF. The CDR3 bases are TGTGCCAGCAGTAGTACGGGACAGGGGGCCTATGGCTACACCTTC.

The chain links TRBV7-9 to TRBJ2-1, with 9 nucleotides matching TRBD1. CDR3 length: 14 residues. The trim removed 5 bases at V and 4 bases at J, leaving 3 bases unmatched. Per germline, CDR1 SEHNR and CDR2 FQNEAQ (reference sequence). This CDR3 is CASSQTGGYNEQFF. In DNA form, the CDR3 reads TGTGCCAGCAGCCAGACAGGGGGATACAATGAGCAGTTCTTC.

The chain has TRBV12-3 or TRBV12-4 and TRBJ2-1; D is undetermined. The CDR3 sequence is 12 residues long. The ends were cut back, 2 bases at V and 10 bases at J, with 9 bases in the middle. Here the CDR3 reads CASSLSSWEQFF. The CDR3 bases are TGTGCCAGCAGTTTAAGTAGTTGGGAGCAGTTCTTC.

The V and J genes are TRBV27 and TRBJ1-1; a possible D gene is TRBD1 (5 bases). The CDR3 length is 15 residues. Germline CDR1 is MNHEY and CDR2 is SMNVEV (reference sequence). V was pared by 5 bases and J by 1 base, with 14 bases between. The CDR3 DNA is TGTGCCAGCAGTCCGTGGGGCAGAGAGAACACTGAAGCTTTCTTT. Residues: CASSPWGRENTEAFF.

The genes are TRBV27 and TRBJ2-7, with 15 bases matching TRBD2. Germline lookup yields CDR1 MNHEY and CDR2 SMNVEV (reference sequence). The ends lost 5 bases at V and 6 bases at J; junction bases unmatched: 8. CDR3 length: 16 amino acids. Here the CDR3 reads CASSPRTSGRAFEQYF. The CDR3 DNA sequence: TGTGCCAGCAGTCCGCGGACTAGCGGGAGGGCGTTCGAGCAGTACTTC.

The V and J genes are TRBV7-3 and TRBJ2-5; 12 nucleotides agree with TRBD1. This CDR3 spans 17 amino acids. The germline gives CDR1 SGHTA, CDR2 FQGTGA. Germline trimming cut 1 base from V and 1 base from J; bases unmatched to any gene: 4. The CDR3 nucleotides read TGTGCCAGCAGCTTAAGGGGACAGGGGGCCTTCCAAGAGACCCAGTACTTC. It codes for CASSLRGQGAFQETQYF.

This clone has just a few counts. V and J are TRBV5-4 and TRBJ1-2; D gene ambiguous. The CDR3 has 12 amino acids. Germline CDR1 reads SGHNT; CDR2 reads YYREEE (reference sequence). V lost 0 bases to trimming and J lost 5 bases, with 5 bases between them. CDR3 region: CASSLERYGYTF. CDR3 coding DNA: TGTGCCAGCAGCTTGGAACGGTATGGCTACACCTTC. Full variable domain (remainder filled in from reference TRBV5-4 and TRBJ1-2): ETGVTQSPTHLIKTRGQQVTLRCSSQSGHNTVSWYQQALGQGPQFIFQYYREEENGRGNFPPRFSGLQFPNYSSELNVNALELDDSALYLCASSLERYGYTFGSGTRLTVV.

The CDR3 nucleotides read TGTGCCAGCAGGACAGATACCAATCAGCCCCAGCATTTT. Amino acids: CASRTDTNQPQHF. The chain employs TRBV28 and TRBJ1-5, with D perhaps matching TRBD1 (5 bases). Germline V gives CDR1 MDHEN, CDR2 SYDVKM. The CDR3 consists of 13 residues. The V and J ends lost 6 bases and 3 bases respectively, with 9 bases between them.

The CDR3 reads CSAEGLYEQYF. The CDR3 region has the DNA TGCAGTGCTGAGGGCCTGTACGAGCAGTACTTC. The chain uses TRBV20-1 and TRBJ2-7, with D tentatively TRBD2 (5 bases). V lost 5 bases and J 4 bases, leaving 9 bases between the germline ends. Germline CDR1 and CDR2: DFQATT and SNEGSKA (reference sequence). The CDR3 totals 11 residues.

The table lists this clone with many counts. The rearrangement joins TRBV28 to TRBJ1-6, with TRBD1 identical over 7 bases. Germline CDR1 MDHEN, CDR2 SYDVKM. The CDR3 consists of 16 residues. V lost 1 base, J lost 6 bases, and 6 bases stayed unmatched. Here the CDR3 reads CASSLLWGQSNSPLHF. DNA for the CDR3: TGTGCCAGCAGTTTATTATGGGGACAGAGTAATTCACCCCTCCACTTT.